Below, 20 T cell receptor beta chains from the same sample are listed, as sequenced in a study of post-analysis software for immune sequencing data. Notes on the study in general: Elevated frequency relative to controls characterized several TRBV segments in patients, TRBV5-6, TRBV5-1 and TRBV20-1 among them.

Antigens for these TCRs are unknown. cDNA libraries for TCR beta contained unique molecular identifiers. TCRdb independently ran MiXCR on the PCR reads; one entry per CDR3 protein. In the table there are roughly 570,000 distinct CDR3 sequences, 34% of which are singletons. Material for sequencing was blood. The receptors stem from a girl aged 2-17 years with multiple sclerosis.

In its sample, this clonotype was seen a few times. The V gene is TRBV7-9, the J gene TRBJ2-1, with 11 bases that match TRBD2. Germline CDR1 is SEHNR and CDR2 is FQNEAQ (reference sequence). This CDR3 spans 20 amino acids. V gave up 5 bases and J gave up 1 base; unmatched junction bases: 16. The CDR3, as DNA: TGTGCCAGCAGCCGTCGCCGAGGTAGCGGGGGGGCCGGTTCCTACAATGAGCAGTTCTTC. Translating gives CASSRRRGSGGAGSYNEQFF. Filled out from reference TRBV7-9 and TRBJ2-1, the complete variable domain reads DTGVSQNPRHKITKRGQNVTFRCDPISEHNRLYWYRQTLGQGPEFLTYFQNEAQLEKSRLLSDRFSAERPKGSFSTLEIQRTEQGDSAMYLCASSRRRGSGGAGSYNEQFFGPGTRLTVL.

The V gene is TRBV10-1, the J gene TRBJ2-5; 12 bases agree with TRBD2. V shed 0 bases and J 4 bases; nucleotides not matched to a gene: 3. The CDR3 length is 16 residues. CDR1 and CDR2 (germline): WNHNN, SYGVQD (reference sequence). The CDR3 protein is CASSESLAGGTETQYF. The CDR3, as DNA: TGCGCCAGCAGTGAGTCGCTAGCGGGGGGGACAGAGACCCAGTACTTC.

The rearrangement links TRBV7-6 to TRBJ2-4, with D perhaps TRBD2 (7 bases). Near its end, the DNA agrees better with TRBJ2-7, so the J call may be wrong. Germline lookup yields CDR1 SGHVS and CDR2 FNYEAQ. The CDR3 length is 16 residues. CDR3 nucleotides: TGTGCCAGCAGCTCTTTGATCGGGGAGGGGGCCTACGAGCAGTACTTC. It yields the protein CASSSLIGEGAYEQYF.

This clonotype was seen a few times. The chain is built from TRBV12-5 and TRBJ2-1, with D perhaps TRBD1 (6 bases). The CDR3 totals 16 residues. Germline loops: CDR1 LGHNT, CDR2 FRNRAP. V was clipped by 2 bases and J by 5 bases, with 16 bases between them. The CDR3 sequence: CASGLTPGEIDNEQFF. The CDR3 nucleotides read TGTGCTAGTGGTTTGACCCCAGGGGAAATCGACAATGAGCAGTTCTTC.

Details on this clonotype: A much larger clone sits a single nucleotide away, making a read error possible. The CDR3 DNA reads TGTGCCGTCAGGCCGGGGACTAGCGACAACAATGAGCAGTTCTTC. Translating gives CAVRPGTSDNNEQFF. The chain combines TRBV10-3 with TRBJ2-1; 10 bases map to TRBD2. This CDR3 has 15 residues. Looked up from germline, CDR1 is ENHRY and CDR2 is SYGVKD.

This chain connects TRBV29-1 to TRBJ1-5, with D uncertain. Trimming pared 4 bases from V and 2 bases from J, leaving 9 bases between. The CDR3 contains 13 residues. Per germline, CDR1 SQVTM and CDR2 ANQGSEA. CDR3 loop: CSVGGYGNQPQHF. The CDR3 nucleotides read TGCAGCGTTGGGGGATATGGCAATCAGCCCCAGCATTTT.

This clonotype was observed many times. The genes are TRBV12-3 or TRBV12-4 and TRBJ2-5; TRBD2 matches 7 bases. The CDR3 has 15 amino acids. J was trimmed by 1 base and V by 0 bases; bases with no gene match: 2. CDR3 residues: CASSLARGGQETQYF. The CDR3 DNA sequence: TGTGCCAGCAGTTTAGCGCGCGGGGGCCAAGAGACCCAGTACTTC.

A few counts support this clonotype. This CDR3 reads CASSGSVLGQRPWGPKELFF. CDR3 in DNA: TGTGCCAGCAGCGGAAGCGTGTTGGGACAGCGTCCGTGGGGACCGAAGGAACTGTTTTTT. This chain joins TRBV7-8 and TRBJ1-4; TRBD1 matches 7 bases. Germline CDR1 and CDR2: SGHVS and FQNEAQ. CDR3 length: 20 amino acids. With V trimmed by 5 bases and J by 12 bases, 30 bases remained unmatched.

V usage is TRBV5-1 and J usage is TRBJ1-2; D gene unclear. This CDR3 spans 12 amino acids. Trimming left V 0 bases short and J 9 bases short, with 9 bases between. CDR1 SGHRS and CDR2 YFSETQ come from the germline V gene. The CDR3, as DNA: TGCGCCAGCAGCTTGGACAGCCCGAGCTACACCTTC. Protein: CASSLDSPSYTF.

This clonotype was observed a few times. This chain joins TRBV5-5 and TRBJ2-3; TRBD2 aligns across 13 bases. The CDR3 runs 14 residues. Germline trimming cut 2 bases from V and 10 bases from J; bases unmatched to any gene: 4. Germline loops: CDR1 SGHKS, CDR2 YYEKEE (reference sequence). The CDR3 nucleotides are TGTGCCAGCAGCTTTAGGACTAGCGGGAGCCCGCAGTATTTT. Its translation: CASSFRTSGSPQYF. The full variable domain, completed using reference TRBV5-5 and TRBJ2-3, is DAGVTQSPTHLIKTRGQQVTLRCSPISGHKSVSWYQQVLGQGPQFIFQYYEKEERGRGNFPDRFSARQFPNYSSELNVNALLLGDSALYLCASSFRTSGSPQYFGPGTRLTVL.

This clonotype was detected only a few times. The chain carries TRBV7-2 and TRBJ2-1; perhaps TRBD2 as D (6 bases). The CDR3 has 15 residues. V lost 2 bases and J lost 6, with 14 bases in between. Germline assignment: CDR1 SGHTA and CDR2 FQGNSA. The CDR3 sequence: CASSLLGNGGNEQFF. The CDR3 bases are TGTGCCAGCAGCTTATTGGGGAACGGGGGCAATGAGCAGTTCTTC.

DNA of the CDR3: TGTGCCAGCAGCTCGGGGGGGGGCCTACTCATTTCACCCCTCCACTTT. Its translation is CASSSGGGLLISPLHF. V usage is TRBV7-9 and J usage is TRBJ1-6; D possibly corresponds to TRBD1 (6 bases). The V end lost 4 bases, the J end lost 9 bases, and 19 bases lay between the germline ends. The V gene's germline CDR1 is SEHNR and CDR2 FQNEAQ (reference sequence). This CDR3 is 16 amino acids long.

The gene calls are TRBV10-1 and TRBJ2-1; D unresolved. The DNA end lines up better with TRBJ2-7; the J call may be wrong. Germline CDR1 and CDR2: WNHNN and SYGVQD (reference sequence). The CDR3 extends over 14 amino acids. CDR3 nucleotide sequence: TGCGCCAGCAGTAGACAAACCTCCTACAATGAGCAGTACTTC. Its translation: CASSRQTSYNEQYF.

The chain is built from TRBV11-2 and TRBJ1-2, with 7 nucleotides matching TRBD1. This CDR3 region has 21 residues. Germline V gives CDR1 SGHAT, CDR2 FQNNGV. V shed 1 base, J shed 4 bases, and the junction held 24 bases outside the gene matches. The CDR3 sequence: CASSLGFVLRVGFDRAYGYTF. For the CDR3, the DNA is TGTGCCAGCAGCTTAGGGTTCGTGTTAAGGGTCGGATTCGACAGGGCCTATGGCTACACCTTC.

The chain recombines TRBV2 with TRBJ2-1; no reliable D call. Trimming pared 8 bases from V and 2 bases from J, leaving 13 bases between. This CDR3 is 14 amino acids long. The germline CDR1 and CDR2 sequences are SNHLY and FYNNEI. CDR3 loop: CASRAITTYNEQFF. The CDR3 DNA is TGTGCCAGCCGAGCAATAACGACCTACAATGAGCAGTTCTTC. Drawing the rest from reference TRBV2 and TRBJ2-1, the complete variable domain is EPEVTQTPSHQVTQMGQEVILRCVPISNHLYFYWYRQILGQKVEFLVSFYNNEISEKSEIFDDQFSVERPDGSNFTLKIRSTKLEDSAMYFCASRAITTYNEQFFGPGTRLTVL.

CDR3 protein: CASSPTGGSGAFF. In nucleotides, the CDR3 is TGTGCCAGCAGCCCTACAGGGGGCAGTGGTGCTTTCTTT. This chain links TRBV27 with TRBJ1-1; 9 nucleotides agree with TRBD1. CDR3 length: 13 amino acids. J lost 11 bases, V lost 6 bases, and 10 bases had no gene match. Germline CDR1 is MNHEY and CDR2 is SMNVEV (reference sequence).

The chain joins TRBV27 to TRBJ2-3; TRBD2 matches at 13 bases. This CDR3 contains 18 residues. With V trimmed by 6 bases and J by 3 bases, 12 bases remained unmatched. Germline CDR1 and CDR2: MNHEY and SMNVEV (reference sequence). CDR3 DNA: TGTGCCAGCAGCTCCCCGGGACTAGCGGGGACCCGGACAGATACGCAGTATTTT. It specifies CASSSPGLAGTRTDTQYF.

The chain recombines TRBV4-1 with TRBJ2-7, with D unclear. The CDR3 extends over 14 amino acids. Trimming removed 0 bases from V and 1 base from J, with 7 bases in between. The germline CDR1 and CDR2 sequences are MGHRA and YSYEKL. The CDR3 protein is CASSQEPISYEQYF. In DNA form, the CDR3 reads TGCGCCAGCAGCCAAGAACCTATTTCCTACGAGCAGTACTTC.

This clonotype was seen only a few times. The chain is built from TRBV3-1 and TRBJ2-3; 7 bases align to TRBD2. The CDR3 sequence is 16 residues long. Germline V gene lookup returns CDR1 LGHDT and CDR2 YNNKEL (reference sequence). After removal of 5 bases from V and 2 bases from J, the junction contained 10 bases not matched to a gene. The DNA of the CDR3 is TGTGCCAGCAGCAGCTCACCAGCGGGGAACACAGATACGCAGTATTTT. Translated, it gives CASSSSPAGNTDTQYF.

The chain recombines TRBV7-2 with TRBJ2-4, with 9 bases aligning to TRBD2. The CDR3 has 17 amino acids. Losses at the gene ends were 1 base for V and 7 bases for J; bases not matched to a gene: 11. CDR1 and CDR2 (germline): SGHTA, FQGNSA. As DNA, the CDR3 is TGTGCCAGCAGCTTAGGGCCCAGCGGGGGGTCAGATAACATTCAGTACTTC. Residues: CASSLGPSGGSDNIQYF.